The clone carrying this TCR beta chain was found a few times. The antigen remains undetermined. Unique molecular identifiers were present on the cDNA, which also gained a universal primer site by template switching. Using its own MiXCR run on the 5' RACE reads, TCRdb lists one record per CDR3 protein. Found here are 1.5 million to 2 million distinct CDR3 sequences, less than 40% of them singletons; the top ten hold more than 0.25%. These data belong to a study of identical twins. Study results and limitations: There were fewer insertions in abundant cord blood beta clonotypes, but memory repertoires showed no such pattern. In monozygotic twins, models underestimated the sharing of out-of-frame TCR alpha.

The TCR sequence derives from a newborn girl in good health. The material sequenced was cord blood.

CDR3 residues: CASSADTTNTEAFF. The CDR3 region has the DNA TGTGCCAGCAGCGCCGACACCACGAACACTGAAGCTTTCTTT. This chain connects TRBV2 to TRBJ1-1; D call uncertain. The V gene lost 6 bases and the J gene lost 1 base, with 12 bases spanning the gap. The CDR3 is 14 residues long. Germline assignment: CDR1 SNHLY and CDR2 FYNNEI.